The rows below give T cell receptor beta chains drawn from one sample of a study of cytomegalovirus exposure and HLA in healthy donors. Here immunoSEQ multiplex PCR was the method, and the copy in TCRdb shows in-frame clones only, minus some. This sample carries 160,000 or so clones, 81% of them seen once, and the ten largest clones take 1% to 1.5%. Sequenced material: PBMCs. These receptors all come from a man in his fifties or sixties in good health and CMV-seropositive. CDR3s include the opening cysteine and the closing phenylalanine or tryptophan. Each record gives: J gene, clone size, V gene, D gene, CDR3 DNA, CDR3 protein. A D gene is named only where the DNA matches it firmly. Clone size is shown for a subset of rows, as once, few, many or a class of expanded clone.

>TRBJ2-1|NA|TRBV11-2|NA
TGTGCCAGCAGCCCTACGGGGAACCGCAATGAGCAGTTCTTC
CASSPTGNRNEQFF
>TRBJ1-2|NA|TRBV6-5|NA
TGTGCCAGCAGTTTAGACAGGAGTGGCTACACCTTC
CASSLDRSGYTF
>TRBJ1-3|NA|TRBV7-8|TRBD1
TGTGCCAGCAGCAGGGGACAGGGAAACACCATATATTTT
CASSRGQGNTIYF
>TRBJ2-3|NA|TRBV4-2|TRBD2
TGTGCCAGCAGCCAGGGACTAGCCCCTGGGCAGTATTTT
CASSQGLAPGQYF
>TRBJ1-2|NA|TRBV28|NA
TGTGCCTGCGGGGGTTGGGATGGCTACACCTTC
CACGGWDGYTF
>TRBJ1-6|NA|TRBV4-1|NA
TGCGCCAGCAGCCAACCATGGGGGCTCGGTAATTCACCCCTCCACTTT
CASSQPWGLGNSPLHF
>TRBJ1-1|NA|TRBV18|NA
TGTGCCAGCTCACTTGGAGGGGGGGGGAACACTGAAGCTTTCTTT
CASSLGGGGNTEAFF
>TRBJ1-2|NA|TRBV5-3|TRBD1
TGTGCCAGAAAGGGGAAAAAGACAGGGGAGGATTTTCGCTATGGCTACACCTTC
CARKGKKTGEDFRYGYTF
>TRBJ2-1|NA|TRBV6-6|NA
TGTGCCAGCAGTTCCATGACTACAGAACCTTACAATGAGCAGTTCTTC
CASSSMTTEPYNEQFF
>TRBJ1-1|NA|TRBV5-1|TRBD1
TGCGCCAGCACTCTACAGGGGGGAGGGAACACTGAAGCTTTCTTT
CASTLQGGGNTEAFF
>TRBJ2-3|NA|TRBV5-8|TRBD1
TGTGCCAGCAGCCTGGACAGGAGATACGATACGCAGTATTTT
CASSLDRRYDTQYF
>TRBJ2-1|few|TRBV11-2|NA
TGTGCCAGCAGCTTAGTGGCTACCACAGTTTACAATGAGCAGTTCTTC
CASSLVATTVYNEQFF
>TRBJ2-1|NA|TRBV28|TRBD2
TGTGCCAGCAGTTTAAGGACTAGCGGTTACAATGAGCAGTTCTTC
CASSLRTSGYNEQFF
>TRBJ2-3|NA|TRBV28|NA
TGTGCCAGCAATCCCCCAGCGATGGATACGCAGTATTTT
CASNPPAMDTQYF
>TRBJ2-7|few|TRBV6-5|NA
TGTGCCAGCAGTTACTCGATGCCAGGCGAGCAGTACTTC
CASSYSMPGEQYF
>TRBJ1-1|NA|TRBV28|NA
TGTGCCAGCATGAGGTTGACTGAAGCTTTCTTT
CASMRLTEAFF
>TRBJ2-7|NA|TRBV5-6|TRBD1
TGTGCCAGCACCCGACAGGGGGCGGAAGAGCAGTACTTC
CASTRQGAEEQYF
>TRBJ2-1|NA|TRBV2|NA
TGTGCCAGCAGGGGGGGAACACCCAGCAATGAGCAGTTCTTC
CASRGGTPSNEQFF
>TRBJ2-7|NA|TRBV15|NA
TGTGCCACCAGCCCTGCGGCCGGCTACTACGAGCAGTACTTC
CATSPAAGYYEQYF
>TRBJ2-2|NA|TRBV19|NA
TGTGCCAGTAGGAGTAACGGGGAGCTGTTTTTT
CASRSNGELFF
>TRBJ2-7|NA|TRBV19|TRBD2
TGTGCCAGTAGTCCCCTTCCCCCGACTAGCGGGAGCTACGAGCAGTACTTC
CASSPLPPTSGSYEQYF
>TRBJ2-1|NA|TRBV5-6|NA
TGTGCCAGCAGCTTGGCCGTTGAGCAGTTCTTC
CASSLAVEQFF
>TRBJ1-6|NA|TRBV2|NA
TGTGCCAGCAACACGGGGGTGGGCCGAAAAAATTCACCCCTCCACTTT
CASNTGVGRKNSPLHF